This T cell receptor (beta chain) comes out of a study of CD8 T cells in ankylosing spondylitis. General observations from the study: Matched ankylosing spondylitis synovial fluid reportedly contained a significantly enriched population of disease-linked clones. Prior literature has documented some motif variants in synovial fluid and blood from reactive arthritis.

Using its own MiXCR run on the 5' RACE reads, TCRdb lists one record per CDR3 protein. Here the sample spans a few hundred thousand distinct CDR3 sequences, over 15% being singletons. On this clonotype: What it binds is unknown.

The CDR3 extends over 17 amino acids. CDR1 and CDR2 (germline): MDHEN, SYDVKM. With 5 bases removed from V and 0 bases from J, the gap between germline ends came to 17 bases. The TCR comes from a male donor with ankylosing spondylitis or in good health (not recorded which). V gene TRBV28 combines with J gene TRBJ1-3; D is possibly TRBD1 (5 bases). Sequenced input: blood, either unsorted or a sorted T cell fraction (not recorded which). The CDR3 reads CASSPGTGPTSGNTIYF. The CDR3 DNA is TGTGCCAGCAGTCCCGGGACGGGTCCAACCTCTGGAAACACCATATATTTT.